What follows are 6 T cell receptor beta chains derived from one specimen sequenced in a study of blood T cell repertoires in COVID-19. Here immunoSEQ multiplex PCR was the method, and the copy in TCRdb shows in-frame clones only, minus some. The sample shows about 110,000 clones, about nine tenths of them seen only once. The specimen was peripheral blood. All receptors come from a man aged 50 to 59 with active or convalescent COVID-19.

V usage is TRBV2 and J usage is TRBJ2-5, with 9 bases lining up with TRBD1. Trimming at V came to 8 bases and at J to 3 bases, leaving 7 bases not matched to a gene. This CDR3 contains 14 residues. Germline CDR1 reads SNHLY; CDR2 reads FYNNEI. The DNA for the CDR3 is TGTGCCAGCCCCTCTCGACAGGGGGAAGAGACCCAGTACTTC. Translation gives CASPSRQGEETQYF. Filled out from reference TRBV2 and TRBJ2-5, the complete variable domain reads EPEVTQTPSHQVTQMGQEVILRCVPISNHLYFYWYRQILGQKVEFLVSFYNNEISEKSEIFDDQFSVERPDGSNFTLKIRSTKLEDSAMYFCASPSRQGEETQYFGPGTRLLVL.

This rearrangement joins TRBV27 to TRBJ2-3, with TRBD2 identical over 7 bases. The CDR3 is made up of 15 amino acids. Trimming removed 6 bases from V and 1 base from J; junction bases left unmatched: 7. In germline, CDR1 is MNHEY, CDR2 SMNVEV (reference sequence). CDR3 amino acids: CASSPRTSGTDTQYF. The DNA of the CDR3 is TGTGCCAGCAGCCCGCGAACTAGCGGCACAGATACGCAGTATTTT.

The gene calls are TRBV28 and TRBJ2-7, with 11 bases that match TRBD2. The CDR3 extends over 15 amino acids. The germline V gene has CDR1 MDHEN and CDR2 SYDVKM. V shed 5 bases and J 5 bases; nucleotides not matched to a gene: 8. For the CDR3, the DNA is TGTGCCAGCAGTGCACCTACTAGCGGGAGCCACGAGCAGTACTTC. Amino acid sequence: CASSAPTSGSHEQYF.

Notes on this clone: Distinct nucleotide sequences in the sample also encode this CDR3. This chain connects TRBV6-5 to TRBJ2-7; no clear D. Trimming shortened V by 0 bases and J by 2 bases, and 8 bases separated the two germline ends. CDR1 and CDR2 from the germline V gene are MNHEY and SVGAGI. CDR3 length equals 14 residues. The CDR3 DNA reads TGTGCCAGCAGTTACTCTGCAGGCGCCTACGAGCAGTACTTC. Translating gives CASSYSAGAYEQYF.

This clone was seen a handful of times. V and J are TRBV6-5 and TRBJ2-1; TRBD2 is a possible D gene (5 bases). Trimming shortened V by 7 bases and J by 12 bases, and 19 bases separated the two germline ends. This CDR3 comprises 13 residues. Germline CDR1 MNHEY, CDR2 SVGAGI. CDR3 residues: CASTILARGGQFF. CDR3 DNA sequence: TGTGCCAGCACCATACTGGCGCGCGGAGGGCAGTTCTTC.

The V call is TRBV2, the J call TRBJ2-1; 10 nucleotides match TRBD1. The CDR3 length is 13 residues. Per the germline V gene, CDR1 is SNHLY and CDR2 is FYNNEI. The J segment lost 9 bases and the V segment lost 4 bases, leaving 3 bases of the junction unmatched. The CDR3 loop is CASSAGQGVEQFF. The CDR3 DNA sequence: TGTGCCAGCAGTGCCGGACAGGGGGTTGAGCAGTTCTTC. Based on the CDR3 plus reference TRBV2 and TRBJ2-1, the full variable domain is EPEVTQTPSHQVTQMGQEVILRCVPISNHLYFYWYRQILGQKVEFLVSFYNNEISEKSEIFDDQFSVERPDGSNFTLKIRSTKLEDSAMYFCASSAGQGVEQFFGPGTRLTVL.